The clone carrying this TCR beta chain was seen only a few times. This sample was taken from a study of T-cell memory formation after mild COVID-19. TCRdb reprocessed the 5' RACE reads via MiXCR and lists one record per CDR3 protein. This table has just under 150,000 distinct CDR3 sequences, roughly 21% appearing once. Germline CDR1 is MNHEY and CDR2 is SVGAGI. The CDR3 covers 15 residues. V was cut by 3 bases and J by 7 bases, with 15 bases left in between. Material: PBMCs or a T cell subset sorted from them (not recorded which). The clonotype comes from an adult woman who had mild COVID-19 (a few samples of this study predate the infection). Cell type and time point are not known. This chain links TRBV6-5 with TRBJ2-2; D might be TRBD1 or TRBD2, each matching 5 bases. The CDR3 DNA sequence: TGTGCCAGCAGTTATCGGGGCAGGCAGGGCGGGGAGCTGTTTTTT. This encodes CASSYRGRQGGELFF.